This TCR beta chain was sequenced for a study of low-dose radiotherapy and immunotherapy resistance in tumors. Looking at the study overall: Cohort 1 was given 0.5 Gy per fraction every 2 weeks, for 6.5 Gy total. Each patient was administered nivolumab intravenously at 240 mg, which was a flat dose, every two weeks, along with intravenous ipilimumab at 1 mg/kg every six weeks. Every two weeks, cyclophosphamide 200 mg/m2 was infused one day before radiation plus immunotherapy.

The CDR3 is made up of 13 amino acids. V was shortened by 7 bases and J by 4 bases, with 10 bases between the two germline ends. Germline CDR1 reads LNHDA; CDR2 reads SQIVND (reference sequence). cDNA synthesis used a TRAV/TRBV-specific primer set for both chains. For amplifying TCRs, the PCR ran for about 20 cycles with Phusion, which was used together with a constant-region primer and the adapter on the V primers. The isolated mRNA underwent amplification through in vitro transcription. TCRdb re-derived calls from the reads in MiXCR, one entry per CDR3 protein. Among approximately 14,000 distinct CDR3 sequences listed, under 80% were seen once.

This TCR came from a human donor with advanced metastatic prostate, ovarian, gallbladder or colorectal cancer (not recorded which). This table probably holds off-target reads from a library built for another chain. V gene TRBV19 combines with J gene TRBJ1-4; D not certain. CDR3 DNA sequence: TGTGCCAGTAAAGGGAACAATAATGAAAAACTGTTTTTT. As protein: CASKGNNNEKLFF.